The 15 T cell receptor beta chains given below trace back to one sample, sequenced in a study of blood T cell repertoires in COVID-19. Only in-frame clones appear in the TCRdb table, and some are missing; sequencing was by immunoSEQ multiplex PCR. Of roughly 180,000 clones in the sample, over 70% were seen once. Sequences were obtained from PBMCs or T cells enriched from blood (not recorded which). The receptors were sampled from a man aged 50-60 years who had recovered from COVID-19.

The genes are TRBV28 and TRBJ2-3; a weak D match, TRBD2 (5 bases). The CDR3 consists of 16 residues. The germline gives CDR1 MDHEN, CDR2 SYDVKM. The V end lost 7 bases, the J end lost 4 bases, and 21 bases lay between the germline ends. CDR3 bases: TGTGCCAGCACCCCCCCAGAGGGCGCGAGTCCAGATACGCAGTATTTT. Protein product: CASTPPEGASPDTQYF.

This clone came up once. V usage is TRBV19 and J usage is TRBJ1-2, with 9 bases that match TRBD1. The CDR3 consists of 17 residues. V was pared by 4 bases and J by 1 base, with 10 bases of the junction left unmatched. CDR1 is LNHDA and CDR2 is SQIVND in the germline V gene (reference sequence). The CDR3 bases are TGTGCCAGTAGTACACCCCCCACAGGGGGCTTTAACTATGGCTACACCTTC. Its translation is CASSTPPTGGFNYGYTF.

The chain uses TRBV7-8 and TRBJ2-3; no clear D gene. V gave up 3 bases and J gave up 0 bases, with 7 bases separating them. The CDR3 spans 14 residues. Germline V gene lookup returns CDR1 SGHVS and CDR2 FQNEAQ. The CDR3 DNA reads as TGTGCCAGCAGCTTCCTAGAGAGCACAGATACGCAGTATTTT. It codes for CASSFLESTDTQYF.

The rearrangement links TRBV28 to TRBJ2-7; D remains ambiguous. Trimming shortened V by 1 base and J by 0 bases, and 10 bases separated the two germline ends. Germline V gene sequence: CDR1 MDHEN, CDR2 SYDVKM. The CDR3 consists of 15 residues. For the CDR3, the DNA is TGTGCCAGCAGTTTATCATCAGTGAACTCCTACGAGCAGTACTTC. This encodes CASSLSSVNSYEQYF.

The V gene is TRBV28, the J gene TRBJ1-5; 9 bases agree with TRBD1. V lost 7 bases to trimming and J lost 6 bases; unmatched junction nucleotides: 4. This CDR3 region has 13 residues. Per the germline V gene, CDR1 is MDHEN and CDR2 is SYDVKM. CDR3 protein: CASTGQGIQPQHF. CDR3 sequence (DNA): TGTGCCAGCACCGGACAGGGGATTCAGCCCCAGCATTTT.

This chain joins TRBV11-2 and TRBJ2-7; D is possibly TRBD1 (6 bases). V shed 7 bases and J shed 6 bases, with 10 bases lying between them. The CDR3 contains 11 residues. Germline V gene lookup returns CDR1 SGHAT and CDR2 FQNNGV. For the CDR3, the DNA is TGTGCCAGCAAATGGACAGCCGAGCAGTACTTC. This codes for CASKWTAEQYF.

This chain connects TRBV6-5 to TRBJ1-6; D is uncertain. V gave up 11 bases and J gave up 0 bases, with 14 bases separating them. The germline gives CDR1 MNHEY, CDR2 SVGAGI. This CDR3 is 15 amino acids long. The CDR3 sequence is CASRPISSYNSPLHF. CDR3 in DNA: TGTGCCTCCAGGCCGATTAGCTCCTATAATTCACCCCTCCACTTT.

Only a few counts were recorded for this clone. V is TRBV24-1 and J is TRBJ2-1, with D uncertain. Trimming shortened V by 3 bases and J by 9 bases, and 17 bases separated the two germline ends. Germline CDR1 is KGHDR and CDR2 is SFDVKD. CDR3 size: 15 residues. This chain's CDR3 is CATSDPLRPNVEQFF. In DNA, the CDR3 is TGTGCCACCAGTGATCCACTAAGACCCAATGTTGAGCAGTTCTTC.

This chain uses TRBV7-9 with TRBJ1-3; 8 bases line up with TRBD1. Per germline, CDR1 SEHNR and CDR2 FQNEAQ (reference sequence). The trim removed 4 bases at V and 4 bases at J, leaving 9 bases unmatched. CDR3 length equals 16 residues. In nucleotides, the CDR3 is TGTGCCAGCAGCTCCCTCAGGGGGCGTCCCGGAAACACCATATATTTT. Residues: CASSSLRGRPGNTIYF.

The chain has TRBV6-5 and TRBJ2-7; possibly TRBD1 for D (5 bases). The CDR3 has 15 amino acids. Trimming took off 2 bases at V and 1 base at J, with 12 bases between the two ends. CDR1 is MNHEY and CDR2 is SVGAGI in the germline V gene. CDR3 residues: CASSYAQGTSYEQYF. As DNA, the CDR3 is TGTGCCAGCAGTTACGCCCAGGGTACGTCCTACGAGCAGTACTTC.

V usage is TRBV11-2 and J usage is TRBJ1-3; 9 bases fit TRBD1. Germline values: CDR1 SGHAT, CDR2 FQNNGV. V dropped 3 bases and J dropped 9; count of bases not matched to a gene: 3. The CDR3 is 13 amino acids. The CDR3 loop is CASSLGTGITIYF. In DNA form, the CDR3 reads TGTGCCAGCAGCTTGGGGACAGGGATCACCATATATTTT.

This clone was seen many times. The V gene is TRBV27, the J gene TRBJ1-2; no clear D. This CDR3 comprises 13 residues. Germline CDR1 is MNHEY and CDR2 is SMNVEV (reference sequence). V lost 0 bases and J 4 bases, leaving 6 bases between the germline ends. The CDR3 loop is CASSLSTGYGYTF. CDR3 in DNA: TGTGCCAGCAGTTTATCGACGGGCTATGGCTACACCTTC.

This clone was observed a single time. The V gene is TRBV5-6, the J gene TRBJ1-5; TRBD1 is a possible D gene (5 bases). V was cut by 0 bases and J by 6 bases, with 16 bases left in between. Germline V CDR1 and CDR2: SGHDT, YYEEEE. The CDR3 runs to 16 residues. The CDR3 protein is CASSLARVGTGQPQHF. The CDR3 coding sequence is TGTGCCAGCAGCTTGGCTCGGGTTGGTACAGGTCAGCCCCAGCATTTT.

This clone was counted between two and nine times. The J gene is TRBJ2-7, the V gene TRBV13; 10 bases are shared with TRBD2. The trim removed 0 bases at V and 6 bases at J, leaving 5 bases unmatched. This CDR3 comprises 15 residues. CDR1 is PRHDT, CDR2 FYEKMQ, per germline (reference sequence). The CDR3: CASSLGALAGTEQYF. The CDR3 coding sequence is TGTGCCAGCAGCTTAGGCGCACTAGCGGGAACCGAGCAGTACTTC.

The chain combines TRBV5-6 with TRBJ1-3; D gene unclear. Germline V gene data show CDR1 as SGHDT and CDR2 as YYEEEE. The CDR3 consists of 15 residues. Trimming left V 2 bases short and J 3 bases short, with 12 bases between. CDR3 protein: CASSFDSGGGNTIYF. The CDR3 DNA sequence: TGTGCCAGCAGCTTCGACTCCGGCGGTGGAAACACCATATATTTT.